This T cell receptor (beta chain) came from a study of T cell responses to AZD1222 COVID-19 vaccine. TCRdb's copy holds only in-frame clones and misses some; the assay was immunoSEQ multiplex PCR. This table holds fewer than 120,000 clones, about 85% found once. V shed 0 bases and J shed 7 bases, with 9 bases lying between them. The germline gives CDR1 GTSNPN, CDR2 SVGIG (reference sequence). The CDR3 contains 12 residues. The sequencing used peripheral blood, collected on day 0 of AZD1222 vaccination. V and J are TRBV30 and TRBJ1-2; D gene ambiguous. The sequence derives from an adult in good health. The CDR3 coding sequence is TGTGCCTGGAGTGTGTCCCGGGGTGGCTACACCTTC. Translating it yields CAWSVSRGGYTF. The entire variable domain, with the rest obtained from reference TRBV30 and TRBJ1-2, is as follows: SQTIHQWPATLVQPVGSPLSLECTVEGTSNPNLYWYRQAAGRGLQLLFYSVGIGQISSEVPQNLSASRPQDRQFILSSKKLLLSDSGFYLCAWSVSRGGYTFGSGTRLTVV.